Listed below are T cell receptor beta chains from one sample, sequenced in a study of T cell clones after liver transplantation. Only in-frame clones appear in the TCRdb table, and some are missing; sequencing was by immunoSEQ multiplex PCR. The data contain more than 100,000 clones, under 90% of them singletons. The sequencing here drew on CD4+ T cells from blood, taken around 48 months after liver transplant. The receptors were gathered from a human patient who received a liver transplant. The graft donor may have given rise to some T cells. Each CDR3 is given with its conserved first and last residue. A D gene is named only where the DNA matches it firmly. Size tells how often a clone was seen (once, few, many) or the class of an expanded clone, and some rows leave it out.

CDR3nt	CDR3aa	v_gene	j_gene	d_gene	abundance
TGTGCCAGCTCACGGACAGGGGCTAATGAAAAACTGTTTTTT	CASSRTGANEKLFF	TRBV18	TRBJ1-4	TRBD1	NA
TGCGCCAGCAGCTTGGAGGGAGGGACCGGGGAGCTGTTTTTT	CASSLEGGTGELFF	TRBV5-1	TRBJ2-2	TRBD2	once
TGCGCCAGCAGTCAATTTTTAAGTCCTGACACAAGGAAGACCCAGTACTTC	CASSQFLSPDTRKTQYF	TRBV23-1	TRBJ2-5	NA	NA
TGTGCCAGTAGTAGAGAGGGCACCTCAAATCAGCCCCAGCATTTT	CASSREGTSNQPQHF	TRBV19	TRBJ1-5	NA	NA
TGTGCCAGCACCACCGACAGGGGCCAGACCTACGAGCAGTACTTC	CASTTDRGQTYEQYF	TRBV6-1	TRBJ2-7	TRBD1	NA
TGCGCCAGCAGCTTGGGACACTATAATTCACCCCTCCACTTT	CASSLGHYNSPLHF	TRBV5-1	TRBJ1-6	NA	NA
TGTGCCAGCAGCGTATATGATAGGGGTAGGGTAGATACGCAGTATTTT	CASSVYDRGRVDTQYF	TRBV9	TRBJ2-3	NA	NA
TGTGCCAGCAGTTACTCAGGCAGGTTCGGTAATTCACCCCTCCACTTT	CASSYSGRFGNSPLHF	TRBV6-5	TRBJ1-6	NA	NA
TGTGCCAGCGCCTATCTAGCGGGGGGCGGAGAGCAGTTCTTC	CASAYLAGGGEQFF	TRBV7-2	TRBJ2-1	TRBD2	NA
TGTGCCAGCAGCTTAATGGTTGGCGGGAGGGCCAATGAGCAGTTCTTC	CASSLMVGGRANEQFF	TRBV11-2	TRBJ2-1	TRBD2	NA
TGCGCCAGCAGCTTGGACCGTTCCGCCTACGAGCAGTACTTC	CASSLDRSAYEQYF	TRBV5-1	TRBJ2-7	NA	NA
TGCGCCAGCAGCCTGACAGGTCGGGAGTCTCCCCTCCACTTT	CASSLTGRESPLHF	TRBV5-1	TRBJ1-6	NA	NA
TGTGCCAGCAGACTTTCTGGGACAGGGTCCTACAATGAGCAGTTCTTC	CASRLSGTGSYNEQFF	TRBV6-4	TRBJ2-1	TRBD1	NA
TGTGCCAGCAGCTTTAGGACAGGGGCCACCGGGGAGCTGTTTTTT	CASSFRTGATGELFF	TRBV7-6	TRBJ2-2	TRBD1	NA
TGTGCCAGCAGCTTGTTGTTAGCGGGAGTTCGTGAGGGGGGGACCCAGTACTTC	CASSLLLAGVREGGTQYF	TRBV13	TRBJ2-5	TRBD2	NA
TGTGCCAGCAGTACCGGGGGGGTATATGGCTACACCTTC	CASSTGGVYGYTF	TRBV6-5	TRBJ1-2	NA	NA
TGTGCCAGCAAAGGAGGCTGGACAGGGGGCGATCAGCCCCAGCATTTT	CASKGGWTGGDQPQHF	TRBV2	TRBJ1-5	TRBD1	many
TGCGCCAGCAGCTTGGAGGTTGGCTCCTACGAGCAGTACTTC	CASSLEVGSYEQYF	TRBV5-1	TRBJ2-7	NA	NA
TGTGCCAGCAGCCCCTTTAGCGGGAGGAACTACGAGCAGTACTTC	CASSPFSGRNYEQYF	TRBV7-3	TRBJ2-7	TRBD2	NA
TGTGCCAGCAGCAGGGACGTCCTAGCGGAGAGCTCCTACAATGAGCAGTTCTTC	CASSRDVLAESSYNEQFF	TRBV5-6	TRBJ2-1	TRBD2	once
TGTGCCAGCAGTGAAACACGCGCTAAAGGCTACACCTTC	CASSETRAKGYTF	TRBV2	TRBJ1-2	NA	once
TGTGCCAGCAGCTTAGTGGCCAGCATGAACACTGAAGCTTTCTTT	CASSLVASMNTEAFF	TRBV7-2	TRBJ1-1	NA	NA
TGCGCCAGCGGCAGGGGTACAGATACGCAGTATTTT	CASGRGTDTQYF	TRBV5-1	TRBJ2-3	NA	once
TGTGCCTGGAGTGTAGGATTTGGCTACACCTTC	CAWSVGFGYTF	TRBV30	TRBJ1-2	NA	NA
TGCGCCAGCAGCCCAGCCGGGACACCCTCCTACGAGCAGTACTTC	CASSPAGTPSYEQYF	TRBV5-1	TRBJ2-7	NA	NA
TGTGCCAGCAGCCAAGATCAGGGGGTCGTGAACACTGAAGCTTTCTTT	CASSQDQGVVNTEAFF	TRBV14	TRBJ1-1	TRBD1	NA
TGCGCCAGCAGCACCGCGGATAGCTCCTACGAGCAGTACTTC	CASSTADSSYEQYF	TRBV5-1	TRBJ2-7	NA	once
TGTGCCAGCCGCAGGACTAGCGGGAGGGCAGACACCGGGGAGCTGTTTTTT	CASRRTSGRADTGELFF	TRBV27	TRBJ2-2	TRBD2	NA
TGCAGCGTTGGGTCTACTAGATTTTCCTACGAGCAGTACTTC	CSVGSTRFSYEQYF	TRBV29-1	TRBJ2-7	NA	NA
TGCAGCGTTCAGAGGGAGACCCAGTACTTC	CSVQRETQYF	TRBV29-1	TRBJ2-5	NA	once
TGCGCCAGCAGCCAAGTGGCAGGGCAAAGCGGCGCTGGAAACACCATATATTTT	CASSQVAGQSGAGNTIYF	TRBV4-3	TRBJ1-3	NA	NA
TGTGCCAGCAGCGCCACAGGGAATAGGAATCAGCCCCAGCATTTT	CASSATGNRNQPQHF	TRBV2	TRBJ1-5	NA	NA
TGTGCCAGCAGCCAAGAGGGATCCAGGGGAGGGAATGAAAAACTGTTTTTT	CASSQEGSRGGNEKLFF	TRBV14	TRBJ1-4	NA	NA
TGTGCCAGCTCCGTTGGCCGGGACACTGAAGCTTTCTTT	CASSVGRDTEAFF	TRBV18	TRBJ1-1	NA	NA
TGTGCCAGCTCACCGCTAGGTGATTCGGGCGAGCAGTACTTC	CASSPLGDSGEQYF	TRBV18	TRBJ2-7	NA	NA
TGTGCCGCCTGGGTACAGGGGTCAGTGGACACCGGGGAGCTGTTTTTT	CAAWVQGSVDTGELFF	TRBV21-1	TRBJ2-2	NA	NA
TGTGCCAGCTCAGGCTTTAGCGGGAGCTCCTACAATGAGCAGTTCTTC	CASSGFSGSSYNEQFF	TRBV18	TRBJ2-1	TRBD2	NA